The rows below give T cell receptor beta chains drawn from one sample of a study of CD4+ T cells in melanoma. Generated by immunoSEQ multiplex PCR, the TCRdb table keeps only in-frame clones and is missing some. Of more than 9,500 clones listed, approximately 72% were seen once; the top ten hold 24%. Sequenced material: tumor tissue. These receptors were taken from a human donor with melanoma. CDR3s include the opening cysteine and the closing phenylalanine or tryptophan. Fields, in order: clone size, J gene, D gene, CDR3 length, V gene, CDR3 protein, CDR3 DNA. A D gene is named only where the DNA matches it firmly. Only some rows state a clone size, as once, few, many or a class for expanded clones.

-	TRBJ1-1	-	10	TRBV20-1	CSVSSLQAFF	TGCAGTGTCTCCTCACTCCAAGCTTTCTTT
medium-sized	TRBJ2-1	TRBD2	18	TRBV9	CASSPSSGGDRSYNEQFF	TGTGCCAGCAGCCCCTCTAGCGGGGGGGATCGCTCCTACAATGAGCAGTTCTTC
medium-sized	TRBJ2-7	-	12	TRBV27	CASSPSGVEQYF	TGTGCCAGCAGCCCCTCGGGGGTCGAGCAGTACTTC
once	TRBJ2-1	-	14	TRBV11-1	CASRLGPIDNEQFF	TGTGCCAGCAGGTTGGGACCTATTGACAATGAGCAGTTCTTC
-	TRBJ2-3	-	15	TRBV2	CASSGGPDNTDTQYF	TGTGCCAGCAGTGGTGGACCGGACAACACAGATACGCAGTATTTT
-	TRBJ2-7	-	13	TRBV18	CASSPRQNYEQYF	TGTGCCAGCTCACCGCGACAGAACTACGAGCAGTACTTC
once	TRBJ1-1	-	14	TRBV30	CAWNLGGAHTEAFF	TGTGCCTGGAATCTTGGAGGTGCGCACACTGAAGCTTTCTTT
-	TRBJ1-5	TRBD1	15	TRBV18	CASSQRVTGDQPQHF	TGTGCCAGCTCACAAAGGGTAACAGGGGATCAGCCCCAGCATTTT
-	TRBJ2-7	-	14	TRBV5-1	CASSPTGDTYEQYF	TGCGCCAGCAGCCCGACGGGGGATACCTACGAGCAGTACTTC
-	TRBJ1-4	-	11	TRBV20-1	CSGLGNEKLFF	TGCAGTGGTCTTGGGAATGAAAAACTGTTTTTT
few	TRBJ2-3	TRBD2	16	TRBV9	CASSGGLAGFLDTQYF	TGTGCCAGCAGCGGCGGACTAGCGGGCTTTCTCGATACGCAGTATTTT
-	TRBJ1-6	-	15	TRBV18	CASSPQGSYNSPLHF	TGTGCCAGCTCGCCCCAGGGGTCCTATAATTCACCCCTCCACTTT
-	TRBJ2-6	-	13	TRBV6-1	CASRFPGANVLTF	TGTGCCAGCAGGTTCCCTGGGGCCAACGTCCTGACTTTC
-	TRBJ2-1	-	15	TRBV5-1	CASNGEGNSYNEQFF	TGCGCCAGCAACGGCGAGGGGAATTCCTACAATGAGCAGTTCTTC
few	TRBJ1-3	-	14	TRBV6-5	CASHSGYSGNTIYF	TGTGCCAGCCACTCAGGGTATTCTGGAAACACCATATATTTT
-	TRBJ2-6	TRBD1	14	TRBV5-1	CASSLTGVVNVLTF	TGCGCCAGCAGTCTGACAGGGGTCGTCAACGTCCTGACTTTC
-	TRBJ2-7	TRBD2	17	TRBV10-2	CASSEASGGRSAYEQYF	TGCGCCAGCAGTGAGGCTAGCGGGGGGCGATCCGCCTACGAGCAGTACTTC
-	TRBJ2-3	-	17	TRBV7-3	CASSLMPGGAGTDTQYF	TGTGCCAGCAGCTTAATGCCCGGCGGGGCTGGCACAGATACGCAGTATTTT
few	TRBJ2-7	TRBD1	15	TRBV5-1	CASSLTGVTSYEQYF	TGCGCCAGCAGCTTGACAGGGGTTACGTCCTACGAGCAGTACTTC
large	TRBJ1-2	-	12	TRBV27	CASSPGGYGYTF	TGTGCCAGCAGTCCGGGGGGGTATGGCTACACCTTC